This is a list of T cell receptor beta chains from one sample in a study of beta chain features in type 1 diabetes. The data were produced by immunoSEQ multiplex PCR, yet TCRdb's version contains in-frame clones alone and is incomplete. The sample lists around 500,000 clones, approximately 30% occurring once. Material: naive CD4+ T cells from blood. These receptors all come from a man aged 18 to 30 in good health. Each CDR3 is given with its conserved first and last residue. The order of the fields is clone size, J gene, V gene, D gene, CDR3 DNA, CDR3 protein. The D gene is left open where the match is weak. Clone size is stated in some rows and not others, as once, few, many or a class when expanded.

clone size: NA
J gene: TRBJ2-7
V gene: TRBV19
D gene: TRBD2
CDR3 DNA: TGTGCCAGTAAGGAGCTAGCGGGAGCCCCCGAGCAGTACTTC
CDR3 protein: CASKELAGAPEQYF

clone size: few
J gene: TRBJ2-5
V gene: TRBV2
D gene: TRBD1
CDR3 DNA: TGTGCCAGCAGTCAAGACAGGGCTGGACAAGAGACCCAGTACTTC
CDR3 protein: CASSQDRAGQETQYF

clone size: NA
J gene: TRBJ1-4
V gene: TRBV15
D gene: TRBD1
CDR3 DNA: TGTGCCACCAGCAGAGTGGGACAGCATGAAAAACTGTTTTTT
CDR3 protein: CATSRVGQHEKLFF

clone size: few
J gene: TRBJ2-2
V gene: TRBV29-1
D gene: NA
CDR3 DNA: TGCAGCGTTGGGGCAGGGAGAGCCGGGGAGCTGTTTTTT
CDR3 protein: CSVGAGRAGELFF

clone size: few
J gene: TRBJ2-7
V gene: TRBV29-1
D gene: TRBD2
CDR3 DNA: TGCAGCGTTGGACACGGGGGGTACGAGCAGTACTTC
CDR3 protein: CSVGHGGYEQYF

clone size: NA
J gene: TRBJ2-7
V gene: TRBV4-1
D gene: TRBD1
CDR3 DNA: TGCGCCAGCAGCCAAGGGACAGGTTACTCCTACGAGCAGTACTTC
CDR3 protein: CASSQGTGYSYEQYF

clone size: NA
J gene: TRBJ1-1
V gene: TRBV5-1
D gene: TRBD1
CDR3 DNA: TGCGCCAGCAGCCCGGGACAGGAGAACACTGAAGCTTTCTTT
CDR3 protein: CASSPGQENTEAFF

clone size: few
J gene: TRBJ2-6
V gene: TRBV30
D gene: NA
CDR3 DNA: TGTGCCTGGAGGAACTCTGGGGCCAACGTCCTGACTTTC
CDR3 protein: CAWRNSGANVLTF

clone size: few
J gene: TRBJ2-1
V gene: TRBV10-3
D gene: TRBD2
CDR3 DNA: TGTGCCGCCGCGACTAGCGGGAGTTTACGGAATGAGCAGTTCTTC
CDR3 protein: CAAATSGSLRNEQFF

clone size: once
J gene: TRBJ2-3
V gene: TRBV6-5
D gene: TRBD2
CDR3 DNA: TGTGCCAGCAGAGCGGGACTAGCGGGGACAGATACGCAGTATTTT
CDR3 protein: CASRAGLAGTDTQYF

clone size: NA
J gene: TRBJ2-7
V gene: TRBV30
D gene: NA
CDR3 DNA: TGTGCCTGGAGTGTACGAGGGAGTCGGTACGAGCAGTACTTC
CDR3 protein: CAWSVRGSRYEQYF

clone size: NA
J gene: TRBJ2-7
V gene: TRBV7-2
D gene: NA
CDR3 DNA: TGTGCCAGCAGCTTTTCCCTTCCCGAGCAGTACTTC
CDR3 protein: CASSFSLPEQYF

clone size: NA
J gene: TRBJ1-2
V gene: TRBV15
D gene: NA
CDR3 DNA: TGTGCCACCAGCTTCTCTAGGGGAGGGCAGCTCTATGGCTACACCTTC
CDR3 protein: CATSFSRGGQLYGYTF

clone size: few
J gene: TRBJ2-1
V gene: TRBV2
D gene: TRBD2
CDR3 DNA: TGTGCCAGCAGTACCTGGACTAGCGGTGAGCAGTTCTTC
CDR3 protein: CASSTWTSGEQFF

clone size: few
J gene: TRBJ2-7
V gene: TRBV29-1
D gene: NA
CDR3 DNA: TGCAGCGTTGGGGGTCGGGCAGTCTACGAGCAGTACTTC
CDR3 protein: CSVGGRAVYEQYF

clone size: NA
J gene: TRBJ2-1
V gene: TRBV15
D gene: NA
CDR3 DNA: TGTGCCACCAGCAGAGATAGAGGGACTGAGAATGAGCAGTTCTTC
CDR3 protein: CATSRDRGTENEQFF

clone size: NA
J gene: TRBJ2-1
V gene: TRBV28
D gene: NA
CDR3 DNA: TGTGCCAGCAGTTTGACTAGGAATGAGCAGTTCTTC
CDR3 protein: CASSLTRNEQFF

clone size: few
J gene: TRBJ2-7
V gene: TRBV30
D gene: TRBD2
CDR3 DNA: TGTGCCTGGAGTGTACAAATAGTGGGAGGGGACGAGCAGTACTTC
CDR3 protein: CAWSVQIVGGDEQYF

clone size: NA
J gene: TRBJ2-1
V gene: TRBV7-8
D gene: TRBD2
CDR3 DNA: TGTGCCAGCAGCTTAAGTAGACTAGCGGTATACAATGAGCAGTTCTTC
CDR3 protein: CASSLSRLAVYNEQFF

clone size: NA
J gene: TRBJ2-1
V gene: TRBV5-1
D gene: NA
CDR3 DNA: TGCGCCAGCAGCCGATCTAGTCCCTACGTCGCATTCAATGAGCAGTTCTTC
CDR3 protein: CASSRSSPYVAFNEQFF

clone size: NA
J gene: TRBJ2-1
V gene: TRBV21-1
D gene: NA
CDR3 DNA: TGTGCCAGCAGCAAATGTGTGACTTGCGATACCAATGAGCAGTTCTTC
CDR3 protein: CASSKCVTCDTNEQFF

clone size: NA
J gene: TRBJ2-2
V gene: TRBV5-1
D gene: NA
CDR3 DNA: TGCGCCAGCAGCTTGGGTGACCCCCCCGGGGAGCTGTTTTTT
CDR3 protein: CASSLGDPPGELFF

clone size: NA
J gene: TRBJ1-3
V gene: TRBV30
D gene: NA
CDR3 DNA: TGTGCCTGGAGTCCCGACTCTGGAAACACCATATATTTT
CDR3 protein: CAWSPDSGNTIYF

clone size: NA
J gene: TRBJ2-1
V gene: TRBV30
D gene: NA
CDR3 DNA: TGTGCCTGGAGTGCGGGGCTAGCGCGAGATGAGCAGTTCTTC
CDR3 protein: CAWSAGLARDEQFF

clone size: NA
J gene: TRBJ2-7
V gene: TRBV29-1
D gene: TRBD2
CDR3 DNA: TGCAGCGTGGCCGGGACTAGCGGGCCCTACGAGCAGTACTTC
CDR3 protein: CSVAGTSGPYEQYF

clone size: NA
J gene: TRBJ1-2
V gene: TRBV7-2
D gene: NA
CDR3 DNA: TGTGCCAGCAGCTTTAGTTTTATAAGCTACACCTTC
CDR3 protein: CASSFSFISYTF

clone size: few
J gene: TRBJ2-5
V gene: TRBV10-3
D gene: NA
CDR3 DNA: TGTGCCACGTCGTGGCCAGGGGAGACCCAGTACTTC
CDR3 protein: CATSWPGETQYF

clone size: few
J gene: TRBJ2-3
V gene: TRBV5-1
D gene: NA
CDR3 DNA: TGCGCCAGCAGCTTAAACCGAGCTACGCAGTATTTT
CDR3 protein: CASSLNRATQYF

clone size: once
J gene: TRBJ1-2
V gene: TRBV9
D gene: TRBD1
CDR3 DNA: TGTGCCAGCAGCGTATCGGGACAGTCAGATGGCTACACCTTC
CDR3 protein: CASSVSGQSDGYTF

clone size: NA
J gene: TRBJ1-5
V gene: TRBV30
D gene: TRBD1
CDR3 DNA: TGTGCCTGGAGTAAGGGGGCCGGCCAGCCCCAGCATTTT
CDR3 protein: CAWSKGAGQPQHF

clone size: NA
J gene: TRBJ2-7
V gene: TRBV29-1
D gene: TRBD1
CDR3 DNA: TGCAGCGCTGACAGGGGGAACTCCTACGAGCAGTACTTC
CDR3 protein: CSADRGNSYEQYF

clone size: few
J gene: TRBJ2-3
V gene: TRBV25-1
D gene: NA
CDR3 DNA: TGTGCCAGCTTAGGGCGGGGATATACGCAGTATTTT
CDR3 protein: CASLGRGYTQYF

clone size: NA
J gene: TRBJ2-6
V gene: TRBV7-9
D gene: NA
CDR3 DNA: TGTGCCAGCAGCTCAACAGGCTTCTCTGGGGCCAACGTCCTGACTTTC
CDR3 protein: CASSSTGFSGANVLTF

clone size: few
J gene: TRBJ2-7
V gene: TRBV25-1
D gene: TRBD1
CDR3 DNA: TGTGCCAGCAGTGAATGGGGGACAGTCGGCTACGAGCAGTACTTC
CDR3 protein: CASSEWGTVGYEQYF

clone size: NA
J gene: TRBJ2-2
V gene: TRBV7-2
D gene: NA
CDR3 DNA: TGTGCCAGCAGCACCAGGGGAGCCGGGGAGCTGTTTTTT
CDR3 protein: CASSTRGAGELFF

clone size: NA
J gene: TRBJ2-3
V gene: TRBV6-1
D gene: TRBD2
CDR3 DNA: TGTGCCAGCAGTGAAGAGCGGGAAGCTACGCAGTATTTT
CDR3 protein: CASSEEREATQYF

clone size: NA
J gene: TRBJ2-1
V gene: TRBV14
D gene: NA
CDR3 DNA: TGTGCCAGCAGCCAAGTTATCACGATTTACAATGAGCAGTTCTTC
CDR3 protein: CASSQVITIYNEQFF

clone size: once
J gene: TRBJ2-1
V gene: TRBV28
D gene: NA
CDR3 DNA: TGTGCCAGCAGGGGGCCCAGGGGTAATGAGCAGTTCTTC
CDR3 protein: CASRGPRGNEQFF

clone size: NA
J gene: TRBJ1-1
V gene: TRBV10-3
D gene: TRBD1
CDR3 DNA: TGTGCCATCAGGAAAGGACAGGGGAGGACTGAAGCTTTCTTT
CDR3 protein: CAIRKGQGRTEAFF

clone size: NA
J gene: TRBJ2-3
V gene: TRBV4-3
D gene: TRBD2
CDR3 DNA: TGCGCCAGCAGCCAAGGCAGCGGGAGTTCTCCCTATACGCAGTATTTT
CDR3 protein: CASSQGSGSSPYTQYF

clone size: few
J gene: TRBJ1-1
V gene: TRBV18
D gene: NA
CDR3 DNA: TGTGCCAGCGCCGACGCCTTTGGGTTCACTGAAGCTTTCTTT
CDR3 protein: CASADAFGFTEAFF

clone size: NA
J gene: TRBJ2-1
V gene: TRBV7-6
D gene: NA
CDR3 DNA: TGTGCCAGCAGCTTACCAACAGGGACCTACAATGAGCAGTTCTTC
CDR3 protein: CASSLPTGTYNEQFF

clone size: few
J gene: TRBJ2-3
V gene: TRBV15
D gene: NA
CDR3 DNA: TGTGCCACCAACTGGGGACGGGCCACAGATACGCAGTATTTT
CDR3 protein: CATNWGRATDTQYF

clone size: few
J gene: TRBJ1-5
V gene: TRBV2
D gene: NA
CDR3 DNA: TGTGCCAGCAGTGATATGGCAGGCGATCAGCCCCAGCATTTT
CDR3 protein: CASSDMAGDQPQHF

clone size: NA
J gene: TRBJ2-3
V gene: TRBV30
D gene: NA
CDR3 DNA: TGTGCCTGGCTGAATAGCGGTCCTGAGGATACGCAGTATTTT
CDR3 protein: CAWLNSGPEDTQYF

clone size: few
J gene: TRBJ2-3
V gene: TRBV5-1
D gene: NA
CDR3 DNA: TGCGCCAGCAGCCCCCCGGATAGCACAGATACGCAGTATTTT
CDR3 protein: CASSPPDSTDTQYF

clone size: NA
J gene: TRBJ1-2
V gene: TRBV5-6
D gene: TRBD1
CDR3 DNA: TGTGCCAGCAGCCCCCGGGACAGGGCCTATGGCTACACCTTC
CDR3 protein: CASSPRDRAYGYTF

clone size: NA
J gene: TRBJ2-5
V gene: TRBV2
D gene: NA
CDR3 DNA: TGTGCCAGCAGTTATTCGGGATCGGGGGAGACCCAGTACTTC
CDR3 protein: CASSYSGSGETQYF

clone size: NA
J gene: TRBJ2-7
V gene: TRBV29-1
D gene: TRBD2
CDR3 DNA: TGCAGCGTCACAACTCTAGCGGGAGCTTACGAGCAGTACTTC
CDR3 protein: CSVTTLAGAYEQYF

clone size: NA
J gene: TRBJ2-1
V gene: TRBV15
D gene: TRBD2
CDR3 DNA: TGTGCCACCAGCAGAGACCCAGCGGGATCCTACAATGAGCAGTTCTTC
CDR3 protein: CATSRDPAGSYNEQFF

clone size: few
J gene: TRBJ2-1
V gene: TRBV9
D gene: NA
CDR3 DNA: TGTGCCAGCAGCGTAGACCCGGGTTATGAGCAGTTCTTC
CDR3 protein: CASSVDPGYEQFF

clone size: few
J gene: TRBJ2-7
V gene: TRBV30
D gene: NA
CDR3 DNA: TGTGCCTGGAGTGCGCAAGCCGGGCTAGGGATTGGGGAGCAGTACTTC
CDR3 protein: CAWSAQAGLGIGEQYF

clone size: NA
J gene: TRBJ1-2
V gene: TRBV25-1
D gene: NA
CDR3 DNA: TGTGCCAGCGCGGCGGGGACCTATGGCTACACCTTC
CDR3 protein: CASAAGTYGYTF

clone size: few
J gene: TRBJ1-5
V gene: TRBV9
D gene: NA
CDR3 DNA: TGTGCCAGCAGCGCGCAGGGTTTTCAGCCCCAGCATTTT
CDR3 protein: CASSAQGFQPQHF

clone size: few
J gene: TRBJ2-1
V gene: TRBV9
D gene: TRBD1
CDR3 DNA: TGTGCCAGCAGCGTAGTCGGGACAGGGTCCTACAATGAGCAGTTCTTC
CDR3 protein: CASSVVGTGSYNEQFF

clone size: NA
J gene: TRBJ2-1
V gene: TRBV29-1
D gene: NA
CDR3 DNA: TGCAGCGTTGAGCCCGGCAGAGTAAATGAGCAGTTCTTC
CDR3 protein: CSVEPGRVNEQFF

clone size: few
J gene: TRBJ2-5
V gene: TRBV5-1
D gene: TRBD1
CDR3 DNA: TGCGCCAGCAGCTTGGGCGGGACAGGGGAAGAGACCCAGTACTTC
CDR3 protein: CASSLGGTGEETQYF

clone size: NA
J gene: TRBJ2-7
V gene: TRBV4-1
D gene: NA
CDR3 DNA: TGCGCCAGCAGCCTAAGTCAGGGTTACGACGAGCAGTACTTC
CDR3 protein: CASSLSQGYDEQYF